These 10 T cell receptor beta chains came from one sample sequenced in a study of shared T cell receptors in the human thymus. Sequencing used immunoSEQ multiplex PCR; TCRdb keeps in-frame clones, though not all of them. The sample has 500,000 to 750,000 clones, roughly 90% seen once. The same sample was also studied in work on human thymus T cells.

The sequenced material came from thymocytes. These receptors originate from a boy younger than two with a congenital heart defect.

The chain combines TRBV9 with TRBJ2-1, with 16 bases fitting TRBD2. J lost 7 bases, V lost 0 bases, and 7 bases had no gene match. This CDR3 has 18 amino acids. Germline V gives CDR1 SGDLS, CDR2 YYNGEE. The CDR3 nucleotides are TGTGCCAGCAGCGTAGGGGGACTAGCGGGAGGGCCGGATAATGAGCAGTTCTTC. It codes for CASSVGGLAGGPDNEQFF.

Only one count was recorded for this clone. The J gene is TRBJ2-7, the V gene TRBV5-6, with a weak D call TRBD2 (5 bases). Germline CDR1 SGHDT, CDR2 YYEEEE. The CDR3 is made up of 15 amino acids. V lost 1 base and J 4 bases, leaving 15 bases between the germline ends. The CDR3 loop reads CASSLPGVEPYEQYF. CDR3 nucleotide sequence: TGTGCCAGCAGCTTGCCCGGGGTCGAGCCTTACGAGCAGTACTTC.

The V call is TRBV27, the J call TRBJ2-6, with TRBD2 matching over 7 bases. Germline V lookup: CDR1 MNHEY, CDR2 SMNVEV (reference sequence). The CDR3 is made up of 18 amino acids. J was trimmed by 0 bases and V by 3 bases; bases with no gene match: 8. The DNA of the CDR3 is TGTGCCAGCAGTTTTGGGGGGGGATACTACTCTGGGGCCAACGTCCTGACTTTC. Residues: CASSFGGGYYSGANVLTF.

V is TRBV12-5 and J is TRBJ2-2, with unresolved D. CDR3 length: 17 amino acids. The ends were cut back, 3 bases at V and 1 base at J, with 15 bases in the middle. The germline V gene has CDR1 LGHNT and CDR2 FRNRAP. CDR3 region: CASGFILVPVNTGELFF. DNA of the CDR3: TGTGCTAGTGGTTTCATCTTAGTGCCCGTGAACACCGGGGAGCTGTTTTTT.

The chain uses TRBV6-5 and TRBJ2-2; 8 positions match TRBD2. This CDR3 has 15 amino acids. V gave up 7 bases and J gave up 5 bases; unmatched junction bases: 9. CDR1 and CDR2 (germline): MNHEY, SVGAGI. DNA for the CDR3: TGTGCCAGCACGGGGGGGAGCAGGCCTACCGGGGAGCTGTTTTTT. It codes for CASTGGSRPTGELFF.

The chain uses TRBV14 and TRBJ2-5; tentative D call: TRBD2 (5 bases). V was pared by 3 bases and J by 4 bases, with 15 bases between. Germline-derived CDR1 and CDR2 are SGHDN and FVKESK. This CDR3 spans 15 amino acids. The CDR3 loop is CASSHANDEGETQYF. For the CDR3, the DNA is TGTGCCAGCAGCCACGCCAACGACGAGGGAGAGACCCAGTACTTC.

The chain carries TRBV6-4 and TRBJ2-1; TRBD2 agrees at 9 bases. The CDR3 consists of 17 residues. The ends lost 5 bases at V and 3 bases at J; junction bases unmatched: 11. Germline V gene sequence: CDR1 MRHNA, CDR2 SNTAGT. CDR3 nucleotide sequence: TGTGCCAGCAGTAGGACTAGCGACACGCGGGACTACAATGAGCAGTTCTTC. It specifies CASSRTSDTRDYNEQFF.

V is TRBV10-2 and J is TRBJ2-2; 7 bases fit TRBD2. In germline, CDR1 is WSHSY, CDR2 SAAADI. The CDR3 length is 13 residues. The J segment lost 8 bases and the V segment lost 11 bases, leaving 11 bases of the junction unmatched. CDR3 amino acids: CARREGAGGELFF. The CDR3 bases are TGCGCCCGGAGGGAGGGAGCGGGTGGGGAGCTGTTTTTT.

The gene calls are TRBV19 and TRBJ1-2; D unclear. This CDR3 contains 17 residues. CDR1 and CDR2 from the germline V gene are LNHDA and SQIVND (reference sequence). Trimming pared 3 bases from V and 8 bases from J, leaving 25 bases between. CDR3 DNA: TGTGCCAGTAGTATTCAGTTGGAAGCACCCACCGGGATCGGCTACACCTTC. Its protein product is CASSIQLEAPTGIGYTF.

This clone was counted a few times. The chain employs TRBV2 and TRBJ2-2, with TRBD2 matching over 13 bases. Germline-derived CDR1 and CDR2 are SNHLY and FYNNEI. V lost 8 bases and J lost 4; bases outside the gene matches: 19. The CDR3 totals 20 residues. The CDR3 DNA sequence: TGTGCCAGCCGCACGAGGGGGACTAGCGGGGCCCTAAGGGGCACCGGGGAGCTGTTTTTT. It translates to CASRTRGTSGALRGTGELFF. The full variable domain, its missing parts supplied by reference TRBV2 and TRBJ2-2, is EPEVTQTPSHQVTQMGQEVILRCVPISNHLYFYWYRQILGQKVEFLVSFYNNEISEKSEIFDDQFSVERPDGSNFTLKIRSTKLEDSAMYFCASRTRGTSGALRGTGELFFGEGSRLTVL.